This T cell receptor (beta chain) emerged from a study of early T cells in non-severe SARS-CoV-2 infection. Overall study context: The chains were unpaired, and the sequenced material was bulk RNA from unsorted whole blood. Study results and caveats: VDJdb-based matching was biased toward anti-spike CD8 responses and missed private and CD4 specificities.

About this clonotype itself: Its antigen is not identified.

There are 14 residues in the CDR3. The V gene lost 8 bases and the J gene lost 10 bases, with 21 bases spanning the gap. The V gene's germline CDR1 is WSHSY and CDR2 SAAADI. Unique molecular identifiers were added to individual cDNA molecules. One entry per CDR3 protein, called by TCRdb with MiXCR from the 5' RACE reads. In the table there are more than 60,000 distinct CDR3 sequences, more than 10% of which are singletons. The chain couples TRBV10-2 to TRBJ2-1; D is perhaps TRBD1 or TRBD2 (5 bases each). This specimen consisted of whole blood, obtained at baseline. This clonotype was obtained from an adult who was a healthcare worker with PCR-confirmed SARS-CoV-2 infection or an uninfected control (not recorded which). The donor label of this sample is uncertain. CDR3 in DNA: TGCGCCAGCTCGACCGGGACGAAAGCCTGGGAGCAGTTCTTC. This gives the protein CASSTGTKAWEQFF.